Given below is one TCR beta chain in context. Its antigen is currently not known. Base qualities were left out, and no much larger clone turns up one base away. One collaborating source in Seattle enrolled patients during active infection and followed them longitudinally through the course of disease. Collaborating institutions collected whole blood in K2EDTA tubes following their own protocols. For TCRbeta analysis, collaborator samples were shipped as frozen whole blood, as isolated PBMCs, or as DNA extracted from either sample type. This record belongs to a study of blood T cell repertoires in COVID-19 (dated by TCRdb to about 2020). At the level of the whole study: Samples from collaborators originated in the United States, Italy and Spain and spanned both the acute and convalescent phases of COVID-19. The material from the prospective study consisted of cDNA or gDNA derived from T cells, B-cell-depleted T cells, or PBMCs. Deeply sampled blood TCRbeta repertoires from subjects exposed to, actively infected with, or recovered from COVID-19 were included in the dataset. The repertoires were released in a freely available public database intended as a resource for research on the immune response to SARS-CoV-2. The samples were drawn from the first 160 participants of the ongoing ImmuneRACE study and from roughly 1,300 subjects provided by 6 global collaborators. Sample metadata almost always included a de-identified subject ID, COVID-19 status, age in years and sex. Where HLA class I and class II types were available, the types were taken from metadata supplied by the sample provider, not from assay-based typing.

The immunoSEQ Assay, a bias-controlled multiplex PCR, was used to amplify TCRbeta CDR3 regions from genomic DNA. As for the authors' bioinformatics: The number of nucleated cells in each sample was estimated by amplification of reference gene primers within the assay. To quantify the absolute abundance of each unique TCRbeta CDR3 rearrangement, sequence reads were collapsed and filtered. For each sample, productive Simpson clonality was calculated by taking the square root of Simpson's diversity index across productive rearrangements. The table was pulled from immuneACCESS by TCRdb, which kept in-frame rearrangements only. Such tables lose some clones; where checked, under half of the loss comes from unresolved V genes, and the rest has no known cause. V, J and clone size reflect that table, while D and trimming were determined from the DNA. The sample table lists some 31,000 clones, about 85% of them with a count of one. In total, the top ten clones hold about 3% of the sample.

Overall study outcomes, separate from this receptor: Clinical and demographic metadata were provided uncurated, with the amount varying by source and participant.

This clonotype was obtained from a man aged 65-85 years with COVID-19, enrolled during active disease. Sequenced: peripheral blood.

This receptor has the CDR3 CASSLSRELSNQPQHF. The nucleotide sequence reads as follows: TGTGCCAGCAGTTTATCGCGGGAGCTTAGCAATCAGCCCCAGCATTTT. This chain joins TRBV27 to TRBJ1-5, with no reliable assignment of the D segment. The germline V gene (reference sequence) specifies MNHEY as CDR1 and SMNVEV as CDR2. The CDR3 runs 16 residues from the cysteine to the phenylalanine. The kept DNA is CDR3 alone, 48 bases in frame from the first base. V lost 0 bases and J lost 0 bases; the stretch between them is 9 bases long.